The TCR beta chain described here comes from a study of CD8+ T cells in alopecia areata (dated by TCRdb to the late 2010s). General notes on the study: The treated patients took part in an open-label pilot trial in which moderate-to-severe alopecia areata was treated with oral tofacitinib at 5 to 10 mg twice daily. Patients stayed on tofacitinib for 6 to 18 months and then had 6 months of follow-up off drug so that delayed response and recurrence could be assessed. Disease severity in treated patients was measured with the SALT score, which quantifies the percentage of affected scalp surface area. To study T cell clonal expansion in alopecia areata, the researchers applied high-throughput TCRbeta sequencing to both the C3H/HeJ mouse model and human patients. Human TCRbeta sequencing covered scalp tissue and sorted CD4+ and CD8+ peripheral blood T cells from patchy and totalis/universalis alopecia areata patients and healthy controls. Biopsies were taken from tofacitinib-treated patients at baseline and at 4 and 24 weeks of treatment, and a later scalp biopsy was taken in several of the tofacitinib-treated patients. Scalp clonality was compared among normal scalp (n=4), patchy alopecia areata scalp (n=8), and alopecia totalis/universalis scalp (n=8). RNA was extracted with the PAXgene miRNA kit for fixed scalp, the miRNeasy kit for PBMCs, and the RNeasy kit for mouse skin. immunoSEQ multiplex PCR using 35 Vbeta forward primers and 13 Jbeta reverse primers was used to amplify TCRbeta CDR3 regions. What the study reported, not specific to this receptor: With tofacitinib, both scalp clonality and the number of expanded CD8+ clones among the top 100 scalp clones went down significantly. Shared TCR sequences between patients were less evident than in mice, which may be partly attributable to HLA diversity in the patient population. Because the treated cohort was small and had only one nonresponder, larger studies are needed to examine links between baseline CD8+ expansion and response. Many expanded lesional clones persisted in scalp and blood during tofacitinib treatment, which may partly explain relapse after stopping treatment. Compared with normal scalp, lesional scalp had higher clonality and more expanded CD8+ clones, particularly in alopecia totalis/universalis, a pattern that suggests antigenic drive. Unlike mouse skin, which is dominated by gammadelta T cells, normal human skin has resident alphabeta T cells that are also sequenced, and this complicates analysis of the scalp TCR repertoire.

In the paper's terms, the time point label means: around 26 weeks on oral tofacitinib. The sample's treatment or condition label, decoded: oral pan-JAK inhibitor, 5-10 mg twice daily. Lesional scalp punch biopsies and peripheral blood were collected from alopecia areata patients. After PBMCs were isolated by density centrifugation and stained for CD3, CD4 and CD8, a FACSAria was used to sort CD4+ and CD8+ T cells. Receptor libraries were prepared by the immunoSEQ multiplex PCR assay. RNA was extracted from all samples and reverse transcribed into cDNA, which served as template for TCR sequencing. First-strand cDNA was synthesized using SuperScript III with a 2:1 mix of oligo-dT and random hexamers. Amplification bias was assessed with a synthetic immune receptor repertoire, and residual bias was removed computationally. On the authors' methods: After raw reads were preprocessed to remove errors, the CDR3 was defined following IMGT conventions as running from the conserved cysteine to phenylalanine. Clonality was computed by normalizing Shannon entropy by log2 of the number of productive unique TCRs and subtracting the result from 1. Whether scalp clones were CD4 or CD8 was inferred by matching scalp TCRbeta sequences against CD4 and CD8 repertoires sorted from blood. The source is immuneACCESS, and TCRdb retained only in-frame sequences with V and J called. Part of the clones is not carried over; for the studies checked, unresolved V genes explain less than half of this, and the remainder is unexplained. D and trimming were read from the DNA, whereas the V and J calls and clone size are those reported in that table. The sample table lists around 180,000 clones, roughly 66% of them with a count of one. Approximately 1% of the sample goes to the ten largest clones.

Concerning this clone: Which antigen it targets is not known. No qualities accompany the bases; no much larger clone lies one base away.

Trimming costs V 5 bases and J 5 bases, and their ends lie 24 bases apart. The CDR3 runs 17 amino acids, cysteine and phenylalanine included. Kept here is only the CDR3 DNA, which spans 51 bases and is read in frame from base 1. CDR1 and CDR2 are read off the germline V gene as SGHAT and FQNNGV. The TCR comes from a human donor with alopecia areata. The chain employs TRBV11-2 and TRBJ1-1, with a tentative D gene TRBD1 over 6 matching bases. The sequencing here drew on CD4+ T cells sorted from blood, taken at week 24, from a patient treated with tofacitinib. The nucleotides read TGTGCCAGCAGCCTAGGGGGTTTATGGGACAATGCGACTGAAGCTTTCTTT. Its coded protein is CASSLGGLWDNATEAFF.